This T cell receptor (beta chain) emerged from a study of graft-versus-host responses after intestinal transplantation. Study-wide points: Early post-transplant falls in HvG clones accompanied the peak levels of circulating GvH clones. High graft-versus-host to host-versus-graft clonal ratios were found in allografts of patients who had graft-donor T cell macrochimerism.

At the end of the reaction, proliferating CFSE-low CD3+CD4+ and CD3+CD8+ responders were sorted. Germline CDR1 and CDR2: SGHRS and YFSETQ. Trimming removed 4 bases at V and 2 bases at J, with 10 bases between. This CDR3 spans 14 amino acids. Method: immunoSEQ multiplex PCR; TCRdb's copy keeps in-frame clones and lacks some. This table has about 21,000 clones, more than 40% appearing once. The source was alloreactive CD4+ T cells from a mixed lymphocyte reaction culture, collected before intestinal transplant. The subset is: CFSE-low proliferating T cells sorted from roughly six-day pre-transplant mixed lymphocyte reaction (GvH or HvG direction). J is TRBJ1-3 and V is TRBV5-1; weak D call: TRBD1 (6 bases). This TCR came from a human patient who received an intestinal transplant. In nucleotides, the CDR3 is TGCGCCAGCAGCAGGGACACTGCTGGAAACACCATATATTTT. Residues: CASSRDTAGNTIYF.